These 28 T cell receptor beta chains came from one sample sequenced in a study of T cell responses to AZD1222 COVID-19 vaccine. Sequencing used immunoSEQ multiplex PCR; TCRdb keeps in-frame clones, though not all of them. The sample has approximately 110,000 clones; more than 75% are singletons. The source was peripheral blood, collected on day 0 of AZD1222 vaccination. Source of these receptors: an adult in good health.

This clone showed up just once. This CDR3 reads CASSQTGSGANVLTF. In DNA, the CDR3 is TGTGCCAGCAGCCAGACTGGGTCTGGGGCCAACGTCCTGACTTTC. The chain links TRBV11-2 to TRBJ2-6; D is unresolved. The CDR3 sequence is 15 residues long. Germline CDR1 is SGHAT and CDR2 is FQNNGV. V gave up 5 bases and J gave up 1 base, with 9 bases separating them. The full variable domain, in which reference TRBV11-2 and TRBJ2-6 provide the parts outside the CDR3, is EAGVAQSPRYKIIEKRQSVAFWCNPISGHATLYWYQQILGQGPKLLIQFQNNGVVDDSQLPKDRFSAERLKGVDSTLKIQPAKLEDSAVYLCASSQTGSGANVLTFGAGSRLTVL.

The gene calls are TRBV5-1 and TRBJ2-1; a possible D gene is TRBD2 (6 bases). The V gene's germline CDR1 is SGHRS and CDR2 YFSETQ. The CDR3 covers 16 residues. V lost 3 bases, J lost 5 bases, and 18 bases lay in between. CDR3 in DNA: TGCGCCAGCAGCTCGGACGAAAGCGGCGGGAACAATGAGCAGTTCTTC. Amino acids: CASSSDESGGNNEQFF.

The chain links TRBV5-1 to TRBJ2-2, with D perhaps matching TRBD2 (6 bases). The ends were cut back, 7 bases at V and 2 bases at J, with 18 bases in the middle. Germline V gene sequence: CDR1 SGHRS, CDR2 YFSETQ. The CDR3 consists of 16 residues. The DNA of the CDR3 is TGCGCCAGCGGGCGGGACGCAGGAATTAACACCGGGGAGCTGTTTTTT. It translates to CASGRDAGINTGELFF.

This rearrangement joins TRBV2 to TRBJ1-1, with D unclear. Trimming left V 6 bases short and J 1 base short, with 9 bases between. The CDR3 runs 13 residues. Germline values: CDR1 SNHLY, CDR2 FYNNEI. CDR3 amino acids: CASSSNWNTEAFF. Here the CDR3 DNA reads TGTGCCAGCAGCTCGAACTGGAACACTGAAGCTTTCTTT. The whole variable domain, filled in from reference TRBV2 and TRBJ1-1, reads EPEVTQTPSHQVTQMGQEVILRCVPISNHLYFYWYRQILGQKVEFLVSFYNNEISEKSEIFDDQFSVERPDGSNFTLKIRSTKLEDSAMYFCASSSNWNTEAFFGQGTRLTVV.

This chain uses TRBV29-1 with TRBJ1-2; a possible D gene is TRBD1 (5 bases). The CDR3 has 14 amino acids. Trimming took 3 bases from V and 2 from J, leaving 13 bases between them. Germline lookup yields CDR1 SQVTM and CDR2 ANQGSEA. The CDR3 region is CSVEASTANYGYTF. DNA of the CDR3: TGCAGCGTTGAGGCTTCGACAGCAAACTATGGCTACACCTTC.

The V gene is TRBV11-2, the J gene TRBJ2-1; D possibly corresponds to TRBD2 (5 bases). Germline V lookup: CDR1 SGHAT, CDR2 FQNNGV. Trimming cost V 6 bases and J 7 bases, with 19 bases left between them. The CDR3 loop spans 15 amino acids. The CDR3 loop reads CASRSPAERVNEQFF. CDR3 DNA: TGTGCCAGCAGATCCCCCGCTGAGAGGGTGAATGAGCAGTTCTTC.

This clone was recorded many times. V is TRBV27 and J is TRBJ1-5, with D unclear. CDR1 is MNHEY, CDR2 SMNVEV, per germline (reference sequence). V gave up 5 bases and J gave up 6 bases, with 8 bases separating them. The CDR3 consists of 12 residues. CDR3 bases: TGTGCCAGCAGTCAGGCTGGTCAGCCCCAGCATTTT. Its translation is CASSQAGQPQHF.

The CDR3 nucleotides read TGTGCCAGCAGTCGACAGGGGGCATGGTATGGCTACACCTTC. It encodes CASSRQGAWYGYTF. The V call is TRBV6-5, the J call TRBJ1-2, with 10 nucleotides matching TRBD1. Losses at the gene ends were 5 bases for V and 5 bases for J; bases not matched to a gene: 5. Germline V gene data show CDR1 as MNHEY and CDR2 as SVGAGI. This CDR3 has 14 amino acids.

V gene TRBV6-1 combines with J gene TRBJ1-1; TRBD1 might be the D (5 bases). V was clipped by 3 bases and J by 5 bases, with 7 bases between them. Germline CDR1 is MNHNS and CDR2 is SASEGT. The CDR3 is made up of 12 amino acids. The CDR3 region has the DNA TGTGCCAGCAGTGAGGGGGGGACTGAAGCTTTCTTT. Protein: CASSEGGTEAFF.

The genes are TRBV27 and TRBJ2-7; TRBD2 aligns across 8 bases. CDR3 length: 15 amino acids. The germline gives CDR1 MNHEY, CDR2 SMNVEV (reference sequence). V was pared by 3 bases and J by 6 bases, with 10 bases of the junction left unmatched. The CDR3: CASSFTGTSLAEQYF. Written as DNA, the CDR3 is TGTGCCAGCAGTTTTACCGGGACTAGTCTCGCCGAGCAGTACTTC.

The chain combines TRBV6-6 with TRBJ2-4; tentative D call: TRBD2 (5 bases). Germline CDR1 is MNHNY and CDR2 is SVGAGI (reference sequence). The CDR3 sequence is 16 residues long. V dropped 6 bases and J dropped 1 base, with 16 bases sitting between them. The CDR3 DNA follows: TGTGCCAGCAGGCCCGGGGATATCGGGGCCAAAAACATTCAGTACTTC. As protein: CASRPGDIGAKNIQYF.

The rearrangement joins TRBV21-1 to TRBJ2-1; the DNA was not compared with TRBD1, the D call given in the table. TRBV21-1 is termed a pseudogene. The CDR3 sequence is 18 residues long. The CDR3 DNA sequence: TGTGCCAGCAGCAAAGGTGAGTTGGGACAGCTAAATTACAATGAGCAGTTCTTC. This translates into CASSKGELGQLNYNEQFF.

This clone appeared once. The rearrangement joins TRBV27 to TRBJ2-3, with D uncertain. V was shortened by 6 bases and J by 10 bases, with 14 bases between the two germline ends. In germline, CDR1 is MNHEY, CDR2 SMNVEV (reference sequence). CDR3 size: 12 residues. The CDR3 nucleotides are TGTGCCAGCAGCCCCCAGCCCCCCCCGCAGTATTTT. This encodes CASSPQPPPQYF.

This clone has only one observation. The chain links TRBV12-3 or TRBV12-4 to TRBJ1-5; no reliable D call. This CDR3 comprises 12 residues. V was trimmed by 3 bases and J by 6 bases, leaving 6 bases between them. The CDR3 is CASSLSVQPQHF. The CDR3 DNA reads TGTGCCAGCAGTTTGAGTGTTCAGCCCCAGCATTTT.

The CDR3 DNA follows: TGCGCCAGCAGGGGGGAGTCAAGCTACGAGCAGTACTTC. This codes for CASRGESSYEQYF. The J gene is TRBJ2-7, the V gene TRBV5-1; D might be TRBD1 or TRBD2, each matching 5 bases. V lost 5 bases, J lost 3 bases, and 12 bases lay in between. The V gene's germline CDR1 is SGHRS and CDR2 YFSETQ. This CDR3 has 13 residues.

CDR3 in amino acids: CATSSPPYGYTF. As DNA, the CDR3 is TGTGCCACCAGCAGCCCACCCTATGGCTACACCTTC. The genes are TRBV15 and TRBJ1-2; D is unresolved. The germline V gene encodes CDR1 LNHNV and CDR2 YYDKDF (reference sequence). V shed 3 bases and J shed 4 bases, with 6 bases lying between them. The CDR3 is made up of 12 amino acids.

The chain joins TRBV11-1 to TRBJ1-2; TRBD1 aligns across 7 bases. V dropped 2 bases and J dropped 8; count of bases not matched to a gene: 5. Looked up from germline, CDR1 is SGHAT and CDR2 is FQDESV (reference sequence). CDR3 size: 13 residues. The CDR3 DNA reads TGTGCCAGCAGCTTATCAGACAGGGCAGGCTACACCTTC. The encoded protein is CASSLSDRAGYTF.

CDR3: CASSQGGAGGTDTQYF. The DNA for the CDR3 is TGCGCCAGCAGCCAAGGGGGGGCGGGTGGAACAGATACGCAGTATTTT. The chain is built from TRBV4-3 and TRBJ2-3; D tentatively reads TRBD1 or TRBD2 (6 bases each). Trimming removed 1 base at V and 3 bases at J, with 14 bases between. Germline CDR1 and CDR2: LGHNA and YSLEER. CDR3 length equals 16 residues.

V gene TRBV27 combines with J gene TRBJ1-2, with 8 bases that match TRBD1. This CDR3 contains 18 residues. Germline CDR1 reads MNHEY; CDR2 reads SMNVEV (reference sequence). The trim removed 6 bases at V and 4 bases at J, leaving 19 bases unmatched. CDR3 in amino acids: CASSPSGGVDRATYGYTF. In DNA, the CDR3 is TGTGCCAGCAGCCCAAGTGGTGGTGTGGACAGGGCTACCTATGGCTACACCTTC.

The chain recombines TRBV7-2 with TRBJ1-4; no reliable D call. The CDR3 is 15 residues long. Trimming pared 2 bases from V and 1 base from J, leaving 8 bases between. CDR1 is SGHTA, CDR2 FQGNSA, per germline. For the CDR3, the DNA is TGTGCCAGCAGCTTATTTACAGTAACTAATGAAAAACTGTTTTTT. Its translation is CASSLFTVTNEKLFF. The full variable domain, completed using reference TRBV7-2 and TRBJ1-4, is GAGVSQSPSNKVTEKGKDVELRCDPISGHTALYWYRQSLGQGLEFLIYFQGNSAPDKSGLPSDRFSAERTGGSVSTLTIQRTQQEDSAVYLCASSLFTVTNEKLFFGSGTQLSVL.

The rearrangement joins TRBV19 to TRBJ1-1, with D possibly TRBD1 on 5 matching bases. Germline lookup yields CDR1 LNHDA and CDR2 SQIVND (reference sequence). Trimming left V 7 bases short and J 4 bases short, with 16 bases between. This CDR3 is built from 14 residues. The CDR3 reads CASTLRGRGTEAFF. The CDR3 DNA sequence: TGTGCCAGTACCCTCCGGGGCCGGGGCACTGAAGCTTTCTTT. The entire variable domain, with the rest obtained from reference TRBV19 and TRBJ1-1, is as follows: DGGITQSPKYLFRKEGQNVTLSCEQNLNHDAMYWYRQDPGQGLRLIYYSQIVNDFQKGDIAEGYSVSREKKESFPLTVTSAQKNPTAFYLCASTLRGRGTEAFFGQGTRLTVV.

V and J are TRBV11-2 and TRBJ1-3; 8 bases line up with TRBD1. The germline V gene has CDR1 SGHAT and CDR2 FQNNGV. Trimming at V came to 5 bases and at J to 0 bases, leaving 6 bases not matched to a gene. CDR3 length: 16 amino acids. The CDR3 is CASSLGQVTSGNTIYF. The DNA for the CDR3 is TGTGCCAGCAGCCTGGGACAGGTTACCTCTGGAAACACCATATATTTT. The complete variable domain, with remaining parts taken from reference TRBV11-2 and TRBJ1-3, reads EAGVAQSPRYKIIEKRQSVAFWCNPISGHATLYWYQQILGQGPKLLIQFQNNGVVDDSQLPKDRFSAERLKGVDSTLKIQPAKLEDSAVYLCASSLGQVTSGNTIYFGEGSWLTVV.

V and J are TRBV11-2 and TRBJ1-2; D call uncertain. Germline CDR1 reads SGHAT; CDR2 reads FQNNGV. V was pared by 3 bases and J by 4 bases, with 6 bases between. The CDR3 sequence is 12 residues long. CDR3 residues: CASSLGTYGYTF. CDR3 nucleotide sequence: TGTGCCAGCAGCTTGGGCACCTATGGCTACACCTTC.

The chain combines TRBV18 with TRBJ2-1, with 11 bases fitting TRBD2. The CDR3 totals 18 residues. V gave up 0 bases and J gave up 7 bases; unmatched junction bases: 11. The germline gives CDR1 KGHSH, CDR2 LQKENI. CDR3 protein: CASSPPRGDSGRGNEQFF. As DNA, the CDR3 is TGTGCCAGCTCACCACCGCGAGGCGATAGCGGGAGGGGGAATGAGCAGTTCTTC. The variable domain in full, with the rest retrieved from reference TRBV18 and TRBJ2-1, is NAGVMQNPRHLVRRRGQEARLRCSPMKGHSHVYWYRQLPEEGLKFMVYLQKENIIDESGMPKERFSAEFPKEGPSILRIQQVVRGDSAAYFCASSPPRGDSGRGNEQFFGPGTRLTVL.

The chain carries TRBV10-3 and TRBJ2-1, with TRBD2 as a possible D gene (7 bases). CDR3 length: 12 amino acids. V lost 6 bases, J lost 8 bases, and 11 bases lay in between. Germline lookup yields CDR1 ENHRY and CDR2 SYGVKD. CDR3 nucleotide sequence: TGTGCCATCAGGGGGGAGGGGGATGAGCAGTTCTTC. Amino acids: CAIRGEGDEQFF.

The chain carries TRBV15 and TRBJ2-7; the D is unclear. The CDR3 is 15 amino acids. CDR1 is LNHNV and CDR2 is YYDKDF in the germline V gene (reference sequence). V was trimmed by 0 bases and J by 5 bases, leaving 14 bases between them. This chain's CDR3 is CATSRDPAGTDEQYF. The CDR3 DNA reads as TGTGCCACCAGCAGAGATCCCGCCGGCACCGACGAGCAGTACTTC.

This clone has only one observation. The chain couples TRBV10-3 to TRBJ1-1; TRBD1 is a possible D gene (6 bases). The germline V gene encodes CDR1 ENHRY and CDR2 SYGVKD. This CDR3 comprises 16 residues. Trimming pared 11 bases from V and 4 bases from J, leaving 26 bases between. The CDR3 DNA sequence: TGTGCCTCTAGGAGGGAGGGGGGGCGCGGTAGCACTGAAGCTTTCTTT. This encodes CASRREGGRGSTEAFF.

Remarks on this clone: At the DNA level, this CDR3 is encoded by other sequences in the same sample as well. The chain uses TRBV28 and TRBJ1-1; 9 bases are a match to TRBD1. The CDR3 covers 12 residues. CDR1 MDHEN and CDR2 SYDVKM come from the germline V gene. The V segment lost 6 bases and the J segment 4 bases; nucleotides outside the gene matches: 0. In DNA form, the CDR3 reads TGTGCCAGCAGGACAGGGGGCACTGAAGCTTTCTTT. Protein sequence: CASRTGGTEAFF.